These 2 T cell receptor beta chains were all obtained from the same sample, sequenced in a study of T cell repertoires in cytomegalovirus infection (dated 2019 in TCRdb). These reads were obtained on an Illumina HiSeq 1500. Using fastp trimming at Q25 and MiXCR clonotype assembly, TCRdb reanalyzed the public sequencing data and kept in-frame beta chains. Every distinct CDR3 protein forms one entry, paired with its most common genes and DNA. The sample table lists around 630,000 distinct CDR3 sequences, roughly 24% of them with a count of one. The top ten hold around 8% of the sample. Sequencing was carried out using CD8+ T cells from PBMCs. These receptors were obtained from a human donor in good health (CMV status not recorded). Some clones in this sample may be carry-over from other donors' samples.

CDR3 bases: TGCGCCAGCAGCCAATTTCAGGGTGATAATGAAAAACTGTTTTTT. This gives the protein CASSQFQGDNEKLFF. The chain combines TRBV4-1 with TRBJ1-4; a possible D gene is TRBD1 (5 bases). CDR1 and CDR2 from the germline V gene are MGHRA and YSYEKL. The CDR3 has 15 amino acids. Trimming took 2 bases from V and 4 from J, leaving 11 bases between them.

Ten or more counts support this clonotype. The rearrangement joins TRBV6-1 to TRBJ1-2; D call uncertain. Trimming stripped 6 bases from V and 3 bases from J, with 17 bases between. The CDR3 extends over 15 amino acids. Germline-derived CDR1 and CDR2 are MNHNS and SASEGT. Written as DNA, the CDR3 is TGTGCCAGCAGCCCCGGCGGCCGCGGCTACTATGGCTACACCTTC. It codes for CASSPGGRGYYGYTF.